The present entry profiles one T cell receptor (beta chain) with its context. This sample is part of a study of blood T cell repertoires in COVID-19. On the study more broadly: Samples of COVID-19 (acute and convalescent) were obtained from the United States, Italy and Spain. The analysed material was cDNA or gDNA that came from T cells, B-cell-depleted T cells, or PBMCs.

The CDR3 is 17 amino acids. The junction had 17 bases not matched to a gene; V was cut back by 6 bases and J by 4 bases. CDR1 is SGHVS, CDR2 FQNEAQ, per germline. The participants were between 18 and 89 years old and came from roughly 25 US areas. Cohort 3 donors were reported recovered after two negative PCRs, clearance, or symptom resolution. Measured with immunoSEQ multiplex PCR; TCRdb has only the in-frame clones, and not every one. This sample has about 180,000 clones, with about 90% found just once. Material: PBMCs or T cells enriched from blood (not recorded which). The chain uses TRBV7-8 and TRBJ2-7, with 8 bases lining up with TRBD1. The source is a woman aged 45-65 years who had recovered from COVID-19. The CDR3 nucleotides are TGTGCCAGCAGATCTGGGGGACGTCTGGACAGGGTTTACGAGCAGTACTTC. This codes for CASRSGGRLDRVYEQYF.